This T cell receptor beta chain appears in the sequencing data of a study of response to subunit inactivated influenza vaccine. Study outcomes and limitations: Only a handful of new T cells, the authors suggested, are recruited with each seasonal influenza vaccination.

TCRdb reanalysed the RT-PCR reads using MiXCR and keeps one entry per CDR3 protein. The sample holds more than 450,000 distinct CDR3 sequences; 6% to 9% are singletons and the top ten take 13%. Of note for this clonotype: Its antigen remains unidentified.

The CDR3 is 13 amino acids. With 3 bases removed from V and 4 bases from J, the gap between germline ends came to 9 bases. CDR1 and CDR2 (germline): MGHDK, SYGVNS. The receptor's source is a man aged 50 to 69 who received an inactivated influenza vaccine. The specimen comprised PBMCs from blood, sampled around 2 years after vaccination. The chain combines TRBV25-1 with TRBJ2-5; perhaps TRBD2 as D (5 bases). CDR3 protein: CASSDVGRETQYF. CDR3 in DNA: TGTGCCAGCAGTGACGTAGGGAGAGAGACCCAGTACTTC.